Reported below is one TCR beta chain. This entry belongs to a study of T-cell memory formation after mild COVID-19. Trimming took off 4 bases at V and 8 bases at J, with 11 bases between the two ends. Germline V CDR1 and CDR2: SQVTM, ANQGSEA. The CDR3 is 11 amino acids. TCRdb used MiXCR to reprocess the 5' RACE reads, holding one entry per CDR3 protein. The profile shows 250,000 to 300,000 distinct CDR3 sequences, around 15% of them singletons. The receptor's source is a man aged 18-30 years who had mild COVID-19 (a few samples of this study predate the infection). Cell type and time point are not known. This chain links TRBV29-1 with TRBJ1-2, with D unclear. Material for sequencing was PBMCs or a T cell subset sorted from them (not recorded which). The CDR3 DNA follows: TGCAGCGTTGCCTCTCCCCTAGGCTACACCTTC. Its translation is CSVASPLGYTF.